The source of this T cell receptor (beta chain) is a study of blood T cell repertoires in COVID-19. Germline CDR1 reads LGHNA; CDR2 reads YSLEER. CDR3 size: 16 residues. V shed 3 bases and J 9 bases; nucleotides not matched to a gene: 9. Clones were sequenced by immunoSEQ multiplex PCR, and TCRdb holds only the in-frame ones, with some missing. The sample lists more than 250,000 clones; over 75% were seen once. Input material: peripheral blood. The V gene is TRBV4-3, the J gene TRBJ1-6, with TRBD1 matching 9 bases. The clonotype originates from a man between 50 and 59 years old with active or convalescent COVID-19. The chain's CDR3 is CASSQEGQGAASPLHF. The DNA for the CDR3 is TGCGCCAGCAGCCAGGAGGGACAGGGAGCAGCTTCACCCCTCCACTTT.